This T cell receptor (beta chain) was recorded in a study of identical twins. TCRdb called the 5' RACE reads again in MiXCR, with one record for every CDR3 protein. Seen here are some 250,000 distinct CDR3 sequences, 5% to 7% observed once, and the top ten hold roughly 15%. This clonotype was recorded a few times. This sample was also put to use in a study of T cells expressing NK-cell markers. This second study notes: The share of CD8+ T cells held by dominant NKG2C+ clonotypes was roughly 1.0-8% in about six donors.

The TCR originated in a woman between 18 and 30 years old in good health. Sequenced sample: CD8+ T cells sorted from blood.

CDR3 region: CASSISPAYGYTF. CDR3 DNA sequence: TGTGCCAGTAGTATAAGTCCCGCCTATGGCTACACCTTC. The chain links TRBV19 to TRBJ1-2; D not certain. Germline V gene lookup returns CDR1 LNHDA and CDR2 SQIVND (reference sequence). The CDR3 is made up of 13 amino acids. Trimming cost V 2 bases and J 4 bases, with 8 bases left between them.